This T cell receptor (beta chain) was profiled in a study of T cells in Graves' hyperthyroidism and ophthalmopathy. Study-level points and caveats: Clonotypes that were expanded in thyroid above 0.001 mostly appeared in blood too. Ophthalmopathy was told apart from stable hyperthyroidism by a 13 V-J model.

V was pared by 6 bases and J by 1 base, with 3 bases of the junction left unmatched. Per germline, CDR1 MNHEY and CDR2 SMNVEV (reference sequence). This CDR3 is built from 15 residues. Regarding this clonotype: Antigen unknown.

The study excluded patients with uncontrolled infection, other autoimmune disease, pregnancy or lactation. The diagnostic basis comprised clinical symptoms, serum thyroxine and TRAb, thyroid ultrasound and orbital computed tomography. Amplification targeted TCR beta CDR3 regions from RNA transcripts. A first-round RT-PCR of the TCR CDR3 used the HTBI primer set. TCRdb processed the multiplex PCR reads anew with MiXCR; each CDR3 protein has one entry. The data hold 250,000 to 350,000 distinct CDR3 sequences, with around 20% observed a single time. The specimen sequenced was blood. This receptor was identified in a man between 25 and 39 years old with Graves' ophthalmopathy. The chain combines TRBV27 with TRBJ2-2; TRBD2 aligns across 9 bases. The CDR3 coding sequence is TGTGCCAGCAGGACTAGCGGCATGAACACCGGGGAGCTGTTTTTT. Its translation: CASRTSGMNTGELFF.